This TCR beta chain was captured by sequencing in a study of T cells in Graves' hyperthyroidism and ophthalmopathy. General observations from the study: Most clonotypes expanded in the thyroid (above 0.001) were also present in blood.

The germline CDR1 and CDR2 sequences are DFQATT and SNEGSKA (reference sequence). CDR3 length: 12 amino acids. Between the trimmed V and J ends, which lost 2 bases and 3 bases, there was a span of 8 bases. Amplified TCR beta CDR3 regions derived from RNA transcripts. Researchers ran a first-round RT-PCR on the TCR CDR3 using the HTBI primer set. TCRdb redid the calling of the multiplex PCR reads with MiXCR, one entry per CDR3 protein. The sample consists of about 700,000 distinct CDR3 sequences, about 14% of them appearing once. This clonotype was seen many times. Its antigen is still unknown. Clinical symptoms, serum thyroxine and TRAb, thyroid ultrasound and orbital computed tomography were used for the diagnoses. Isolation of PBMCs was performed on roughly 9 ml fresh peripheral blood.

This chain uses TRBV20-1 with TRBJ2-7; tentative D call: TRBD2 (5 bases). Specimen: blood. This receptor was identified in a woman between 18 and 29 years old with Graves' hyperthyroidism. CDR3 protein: CSARIGGYEQYF. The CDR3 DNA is TGCAGTGCTAGAATAGGAGGCTACGAGCAGTACTTC.